This T cell receptor beta chain was sequenced in a study of beta chain features in type 1 diabetes. Whole-study context: In age, gender and cell yields, patients were similar to healthy donors.

V gave up 7 bases and J gave up 2 bases, with 6 bases separating them. CDR1 SNHLY and CDR2 FYNNEI come from the germline V gene. The CDR3 length is 11 residues. This clone occurred a few times. Antigen: not known. The isolated RNA, all of it, was reverse transcribed, so expressed TCRB transcripts were what got sequenced. TCRdb's copy holds only in-frame clones and misses some; the assay was immunoSEQ multiplex PCR. Seen here are approximately 730,000 clones, around an eighth observed once, and the top ten hold 0.02% to 0.025%. Regarding the study as a whole: Among all four CD4+ subsets, Type 1 diabetes patients had TCRB CDR3s that were moderately but significantly shorter. TCRB repertoires of naive, central memory and Treg cells appeared more similar among patients than among healthy donors.

This TCR was sampled from a man aged 18 to 30 with type 1 diabetes. The chain joins TRBV2 to TRBJ2-7, with unresolved D. Sequencing was performed on naive CD4+ T cells from blood. CDR3 loop: CASTNTYEQYF. The DNA for the CDR3 is TGTGCCAGCACAAACACCTACGAGCAGTACTTC. The full variable domain, completed using reference TRBV2 and TRBJ2-7, is EPEVTQTPSHQVTQMGQEVILRCVPISNHLYFYWYRQILGQKVEFLVSFYNNEISEKSEIFDDQFSVERPDGSNFTLKIRSTKLEDSAMYFCASTNTYEQYFGPGTRLTVT.